This TCR beta chain was sequenced during a study of T cells in Graves' hyperthyroidism and ophthalmopathy (dated by TCRdb to 2018 to 2020). Regarding the complete study: Peripheral blood samples were taken at the time of initial diagnosis, prior to any treatment. The paper describes TCR Vbeta CDR3 sequencing of about 140 peripheral blood samples, made up of 43 ophthalmopathy patients, roughly 75 hyperthyroidism patients and around 17 progressor patients. To identify distinguishing TCR V-J signatures, a discovery cohort of 90 to 100 patients was used, comprising 40 to 45 with Graves' ophthalmopathy and 57 with stable Graves' hyperthyroidism. Once sampling was done, hyperthyroidism patients were given methimazole at a starting dose of 30 mg daily, whereas ophthalmopathy patients were given high-dose intravenous methylprednisolone. Whether ophthalmopathy could be predicted prospectively was tested in an independent validation cohort made up of approximately 19 hyperthyroidism patients plus 17 patients who later progressed to ophthalmopathy. The 100 discovery patients were randomly split 7:3 into training and test sets. In addition, the study compared T-cell repertoires in thyroid tissue and in blood from roughly 6 Graves' hyperthyroidism patients.

The TCR beta CDR3 regions were amplified from RNA transcripts. For the first round of RT-PCR on the TCR CDR3, the HTBI primer set was used together with the Qiagen OneStep RT-PCR kit. A second multiplex PCR round built the libraries, followed by size selection and purification. Sequencing of the libraries was done on an Illumina HiSeq2000 using paired-end 100 bp reads. The original methods were these. Raw data were processed with SOAPnuke, discarding reads with adapters, uncalled bases, mean Phred below 15, or no exact constant-primer or identifier match. High-quality paired reads were merged with COPE v1.2.5, and unique nucleotide sequences were defined as clonotypes. MiTCR v1.1 was used to align the clonotypes against IMGT TRBV, TRBD and TRBJ reference segments. The analysis was restricted to V-J combinations with a frequency above 0.0001, which together covered just over 99% of the repertoires. A TCS score was defined as the ratio between F50 (clonal expansion) and ExV (chaos), using BLOSUM62-based TCRdist between CDR3 peptides within each V-J. Welch's t-statistics and random forest reduced 500 to 650 V-J features to roughly 13, which were used in a naive Bayes classifier (R e1071). TCRdb reanalyzed the raw reads on its own, using fastp at Q25 for trimming and MiXCR for clone calling, and kept in-frame beta chains. CDR3 protein duplicates are merged, each entry listing the most common genes and DNA. TCRdb's processing, not the study's, gives the V and J calls here. Here the sample has some 440,000 distinct CDR3 sequences; around 14% occur a single time. The top ten constitute around an eighth of the sample.

The investigation overall reported the following: Most expanded thyroid clonotypes (frequency above 0.001) were also detected in blood, suggesting blood repertoires may reflect thyroid immune responses. Sample size was not statistically predetermined, and blinding of investigators to group allocation was not performed. In validation, the model predicted progression to ophthalmopathy a median of about 6.5 months before onset, with over 60% sensitivity and 72.22% specificity. Ophthalmopathy was separated from stable hyperthyroidism by a 13 V-J signature model, with approximately 90% sensitivity and roughly 81% specificity obtained in cross-validation and 80%/75% obtained in testing.

This clonotype appeared a few times. Its antigen specificity is not known. Within one base of it there is no much larger clone, and no base qualities were kept. Sequences DFQATT (CDR1) and SNEGSKA (CDR2) are obtained from the germline V gene (reference sequence). The germline ends are 22 bases apart after V is trimmed by 1 base and J by 0 bases. Taken from cysteine to phenylalanine, the CDR3 has 19 residues. Here the CDR3 DNA is all that survives: 57 bases in frame from base 1. Stable Graves' hyperthyroidism was defined as the absence of progression to ophthalmopathy over 18 months of follow-up. The hyperthyroidism patients were between 18 and 65 years old and newly diagnosed, with a disease duration of less than 2 months. Any patient with an uncontrolled infection, another autoimmune disease, pregnancy or lactation was excluded. Diagnoses relied on clinical symptoms, serum thyroxine and TRAb, thyroid ultrasound and orbital computed tomography. PBMCs were separated from under 12 ml of fresh peripheral blood using Ficoll-Paque density gradient centrifugation. Trizol reagent was used to extract total RNA, and RNA quality was then checked on an Agilent 2100 Bioanalyzer.

This TCR came from a woman aged 18-29 years with Graves' hyperthyroidism. The chain links TRBV20-1 with TRBJ1-5; no confident D gene assignment can be made. Input material: blood. The nucleotide sequence reads as follows: TGCAGTGCTAGAGCGAGGGTGAGAGGAACTTGGTATAGCAATCAGCCCCAGCATTTT. This is translated as CSARARVRGTWYSNQPQHF.